These T cell receptor beta chains were read from a single sample in a study of beta chain features in type 1 diabetes. The repertoire was sequenced with immunoSEQ multiplex PCR; TCRdb's copy has only in-frame clones and lacks some. Of under 130,000 clones listed, 28% are singletons. What was sequenced was central memory CD4+ T cells from blood. These receptors were taken from a woman under 30 with type 1 diabetes. Both conserved end residues are part of each CDR3. D genes are given only for firm matches. Clone size is shown for a subset of rows, as once, few, many or a class of expanded clone.

V gene	J gene	D gene	clone size	CDR3 DNA	CDR3 protein
TRBV28	TRBJ2-1	TRBD2	once	TGTGCCAGCAGTGGACTAGCGGGAAGTAGGGAGCAGTTCTTC	CASSGLAGSREQFF
TRBV4-3	TRBJ2-5	TRBD1	few	TGCGCCAGCAGCCAAGATGGGACAGGGACTATGGAGACCCAGTACTTC	CASSQDGTGTMETQYF
TRBV29-1	TRBJ2-4	.	few	TGCAGCGTCAAACATGCGGAAGGCAAAAACATTCAGTACTTC	CSVKHAEGKNIQYF
TRBV11-2	TRBJ2-1	TRBD1	.	TGTGCCAGCAGCTTAAGTTTGCGGGACAGGGGGAGCAATGAGCAGTTCTTC	CASSLSLRDRGSNEQFF
TRBV5-1	TRBJ2-1	TRBD2	.	TGCGCCAGCAGCCCGGGACTAGCGGGAGTGGATGAGCAGTTCTTC	CASSPGLAGVDEQFF
TRBV28	TRBJ2-3	TRBD2	.	TGTGCCACCCTAGCGGACACAGATACGCAGTATTTT	CATLADTDTQYF
TRBV29-1	TRBJ2-3	TRBD2	.	TGCAGCGGAGGGAGGGATGCACAAGATACGCAGTATTTT	CSGGRDAQDTQYF
TRBV6-5	TRBJ1-5	.	.	TGTGCCAGCAGTTACGACAGGACGCAGCCCCAGCATTTT	CASSYDRTQPQHF
TRBV2	TRBJ1-5	TRBD1	.	TGTGCCAGCAGTGGTACAGGGGGCAATCAGCCCCAGCATTTT	CASSGTGGNQPQHF
TRBV30	TRBJ2-1	TRBD1	few	TGTGCCTGGGCTCAAAAGGGGGCGTCCAATGAGCAGTTCTTC	CAWAQKGASNEQFF
TRBV9	TRBJ2-2	.	few	TGTGCCAGCAGCGTCTCATGGGGGGAGCCCGGGGAGCTGTTTTTT	CASSVSWGEPGELFF
TRBV4-1	TRBJ2-1	TRBD2	.	TGCGCCAGCAGCCAACAAGGACTAGCGGGAGGGCCTGGCTCCTACAATGAGCAGTTCTTC	CASSQQGLAGGPGSYNEQFF
TRBV18	TRBJ2-6	.	.	TGTGCCAGCTCACCACCGGCTAGCGCTGGGGCCAACGTCCTGACTTTC	CASSPPASAGANVLTF
TRBV5-1	TRBJ1-1	.	.	TGCGCCAGCAGCGTAGGGCGGGGGGGAAAGAACACTGAAGCTTTCTTT	CASSVGRGGKNTEAFF
TRBV7-9	TRBJ1-1	.	few	TGTGCCAGCAGCCGAGGGACTGAAGCTTTCTTT	CASSRGTEAFF
TRBV11-2	TRBJ2-7	TRBD2	.	TGTGCCAGCAGCTTCGGGACTAGCGGGATCTACGAGCAGTACTTC	CASSFGTSGIYEQYF
TRBV18	TRBJ2-7	.	.	TGTGCCAGCTCACCACTACAGGGTGCAAGCTACGAGCAGTACTTC	CASSPLQGASYEQYF
TRBV19	TRBJ1-2	.	.	TGTGCCAGTAGTATAACTGGGCAGGGTGTGAGTGGCTACACCTTC	CASSITGQGVSGYTF
TRBV30	TRBJ2-3	TRBD2	few	TGTGCCTGGGGACTAGCGGGAGGGAGAGATACGCAGTATTTT	CAWGLAGGRDTQYF
TRBV9	TRBJ2-3	TRBD2	.	TGTGCCAGCACTAGCGGGGGGATCACAGATACGCAGTATTTT	CASTSGGITDTQYF
TRBV4-3	TRBJ2-1	TRBD1	few	TGCGCCAGCAGCCTGACCCGGGGGACAGGGGCGCCGGGCAACAATGAGCAGTTCTTC	CASSLTRGTGAPGNNEQFF
TRBV28	TRBJ1-1	TRBD1	.	TGTGCCAGCAGTTTATTGTCAGGGGGGAACACTGAAGCTTTCTTT	CASSLLSGGNTEAFF
TRBV7-2	TRBJ2-5	TRBD2	.	TGTGCCAGCAGCTCGGGACTAGCGGGCGTAGTACAAGAGACCCAGTACTTC	CASSSGLAGVVQETQYF